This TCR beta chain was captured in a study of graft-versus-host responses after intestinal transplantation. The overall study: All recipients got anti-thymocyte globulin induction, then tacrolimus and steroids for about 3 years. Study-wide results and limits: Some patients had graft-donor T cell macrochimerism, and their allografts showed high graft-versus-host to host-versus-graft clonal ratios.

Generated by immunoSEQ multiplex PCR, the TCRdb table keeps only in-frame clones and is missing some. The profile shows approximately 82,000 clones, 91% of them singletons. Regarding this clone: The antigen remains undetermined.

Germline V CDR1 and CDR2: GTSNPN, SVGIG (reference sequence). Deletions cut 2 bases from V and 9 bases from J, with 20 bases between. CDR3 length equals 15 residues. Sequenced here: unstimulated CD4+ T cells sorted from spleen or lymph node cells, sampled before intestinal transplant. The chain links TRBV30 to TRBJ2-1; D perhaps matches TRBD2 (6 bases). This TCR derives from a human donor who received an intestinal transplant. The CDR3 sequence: CAWSKPGPRGGEQFF. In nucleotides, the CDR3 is TGTGCCTGGAGTAAACCGGGACCGCGGGGAGGTGAGCAGTTCTTC.